The source of this T cell receptor (beta chain) is a study of follicular helper T cells after annual influenza vaccination. The assay was immunoSEQ multiplex PCR, and TCRdb's table has in-frame clones only and misses some. The sample carries about 14,000 clones, approximately 84% recorded once. Noted time point: 2015-2016 season, pre-vaccination. V was pared by 6 bases and J by 2 bases, with 16 bases between. Germline CDR1 reads MDHEN; CDR2 reads SYDVKM. This CDR3 has 15 residues. This material consisted of CXCR5- memory CD4+ T cells sorted from blood, taken on the day of influenza vaccination. The rearrangement links TRBV28 to TRBJ2-5; D not resolved. This TCR was sampled from an adult who received the influenza vaccine. The DNA for the CDR3 is TGTGCCAGCAGCCCGGCGAGTTCTCTACAAGAGACCCAGTACTTC. Protein sequence: CASSPASSLQETQYF. Drawing the rest from reference TRBV28 and TRBJ2-5, the complete variable domain is DVKVTQSSRYLVKRTGEKVFLECVQDMDHENMFWYRQDPGLGLRLIYFSYDVKMKEKGDIPEGYSVSREKKERFSLILESASTNQTSMYLCASSPASSLQETQYFGPGTRLLVL.